This T cell receptor (beta chain) was sequenced in a study of blood T cell repertoires in COVID-19. The germline V gene has CDR1 SNHLY and CDR2 FYNNEI. This CDR3 region has 15 residues. V dropped 3 bases and J dropped 12; count of bases not matched to a gene: 10. The data were produced by immunoSEQ multiplex PCR, yet TCRdb's version contains in-frame clones alone and is incomplete. The table includes 280,000 or so clones, around 92% detected once. This chain uses TRBV2 with TRBJ2-1, with TRBD1 matching over 11 bases. The sequenced material came from PBMCs or T cells enriched from blood (not recorded which). This receptor was identified in a woman aged 50 to 65 who had been exposed to COVID-19. CDR3 in DNA: TGTGCCAGCAGTGAGGAGTGGACAGGGGGCTTTGGGCAGTTCTTC. This sequence encodes CASSEEWTGGFGQFF.